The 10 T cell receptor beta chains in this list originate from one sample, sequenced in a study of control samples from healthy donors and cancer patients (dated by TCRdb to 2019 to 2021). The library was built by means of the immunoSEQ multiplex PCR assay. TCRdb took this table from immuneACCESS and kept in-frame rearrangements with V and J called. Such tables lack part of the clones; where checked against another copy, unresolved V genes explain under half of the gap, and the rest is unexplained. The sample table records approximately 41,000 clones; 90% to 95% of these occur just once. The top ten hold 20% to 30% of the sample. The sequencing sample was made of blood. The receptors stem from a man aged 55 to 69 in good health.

The CDR3 sequence: CASSLASGYEQYF. The CDR3 DNA follows: TGTGCCAGCAGCTTAGCTAGCGGGTACGAGCAGTACTTC. This chain joins TRBV11-3 and TRBJ2-7; 8 nucleotides line up with TRBD2. Germline CDR1 reads SGHNT; CDR2 reads YENEEA. The trim removed 1 base at V and 4 bases at J, leaving 0 bases unmatched. The CDR3 is 13 amino acids.

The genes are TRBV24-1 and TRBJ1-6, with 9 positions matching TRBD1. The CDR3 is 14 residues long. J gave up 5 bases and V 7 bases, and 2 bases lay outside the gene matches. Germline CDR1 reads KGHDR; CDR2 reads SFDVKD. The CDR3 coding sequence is TGTGCCACCAGGGACAGGGGAGATAATTCACCCCTCCACTTT. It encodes CATRDRGDNSPLHF.

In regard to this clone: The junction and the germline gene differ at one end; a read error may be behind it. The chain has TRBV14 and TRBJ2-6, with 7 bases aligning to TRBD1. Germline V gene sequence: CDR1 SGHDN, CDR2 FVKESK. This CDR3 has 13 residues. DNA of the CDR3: TGTGCCAGCAGACCTACAGGGGTCAACGTCCTGACTTTC. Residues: CASRPTGVNVLTF.

CDR3 sequence reads: CASSLAGQGRDGYNEQFF. The DNA for the CDR3 is TGTGCCAGCAGCTTAGCCGGGCAGGGGCGGGACGGATACAATGAGCAGTTCTTC. The J gene is TRBJ2-1, the V gene TRBV7-9; D possibly uses TRBD1 or TRBD2 (6 bases each). V lost 0 bases, J lost 4 bases, and 19 bases lay in between. The V gene's germline CDR1 is SEHNR and CDR2 FQNEAQ (reference sequence). This CDR3 has 18 residues.

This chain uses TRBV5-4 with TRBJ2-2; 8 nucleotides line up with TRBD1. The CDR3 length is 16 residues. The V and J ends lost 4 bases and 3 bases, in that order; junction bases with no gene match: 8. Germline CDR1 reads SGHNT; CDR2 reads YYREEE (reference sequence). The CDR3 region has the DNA TGTGCCAGCAGCCACCCTGGACAGGGCCACACCGGGGAGCTGTTTTTT. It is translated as CASSHPGQGHTGELFF.

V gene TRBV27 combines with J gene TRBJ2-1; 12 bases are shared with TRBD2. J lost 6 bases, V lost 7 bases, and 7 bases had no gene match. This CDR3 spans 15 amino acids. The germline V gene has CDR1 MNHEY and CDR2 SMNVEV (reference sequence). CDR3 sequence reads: CASTVGLAGSNEQFF. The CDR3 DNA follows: TGTGCCAGCACCGTCGGACTAGCGGGAAGCAATGAGCAGTTCTTC.

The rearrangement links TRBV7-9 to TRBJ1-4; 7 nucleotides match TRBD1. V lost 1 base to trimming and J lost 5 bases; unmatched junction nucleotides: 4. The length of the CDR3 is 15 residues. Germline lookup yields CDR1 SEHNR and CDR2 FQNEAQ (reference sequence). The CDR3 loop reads CASSLGWTGNEKLFF. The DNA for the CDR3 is TGTGCCAGCAGCTTAGGATGGACAGGAAATGAAAAACTGTTTTTT.

The CDR3 nucleotides are TGCAGCGTTGCTGTTGGGACTAGCGGTTACAATGAGCAGTTCTTC. Translation gives CSVAVGTSGYNEQFF. This chain links TRBV29-1 with TRBJ2-1; 11 nucleotides match TRBD2. Germline CDR1 is SQVTM and CDR2 is ANQGSEA. V lost 4 bases, J lost 4 bases, and 6 bases stayed unmatched. The CDR3 extends over 15 amino acids.

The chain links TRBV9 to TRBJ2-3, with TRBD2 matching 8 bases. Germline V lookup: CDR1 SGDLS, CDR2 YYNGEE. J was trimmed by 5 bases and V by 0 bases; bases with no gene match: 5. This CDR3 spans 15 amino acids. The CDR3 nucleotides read TGTGCCAGCAGCGTAGGTGTCGGGAGGGAAGATACGCAGTATTTT. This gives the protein CASSVGVGREDTQYF.

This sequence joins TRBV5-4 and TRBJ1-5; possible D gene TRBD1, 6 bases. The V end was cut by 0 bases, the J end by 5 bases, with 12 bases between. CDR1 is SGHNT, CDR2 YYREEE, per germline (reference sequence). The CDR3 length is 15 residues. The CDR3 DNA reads TGTGCCAGCAGCTTGGGACAGGAAAGGGATCAGCCCCAGCATTTT. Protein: CASSLGQERDQPQHF.